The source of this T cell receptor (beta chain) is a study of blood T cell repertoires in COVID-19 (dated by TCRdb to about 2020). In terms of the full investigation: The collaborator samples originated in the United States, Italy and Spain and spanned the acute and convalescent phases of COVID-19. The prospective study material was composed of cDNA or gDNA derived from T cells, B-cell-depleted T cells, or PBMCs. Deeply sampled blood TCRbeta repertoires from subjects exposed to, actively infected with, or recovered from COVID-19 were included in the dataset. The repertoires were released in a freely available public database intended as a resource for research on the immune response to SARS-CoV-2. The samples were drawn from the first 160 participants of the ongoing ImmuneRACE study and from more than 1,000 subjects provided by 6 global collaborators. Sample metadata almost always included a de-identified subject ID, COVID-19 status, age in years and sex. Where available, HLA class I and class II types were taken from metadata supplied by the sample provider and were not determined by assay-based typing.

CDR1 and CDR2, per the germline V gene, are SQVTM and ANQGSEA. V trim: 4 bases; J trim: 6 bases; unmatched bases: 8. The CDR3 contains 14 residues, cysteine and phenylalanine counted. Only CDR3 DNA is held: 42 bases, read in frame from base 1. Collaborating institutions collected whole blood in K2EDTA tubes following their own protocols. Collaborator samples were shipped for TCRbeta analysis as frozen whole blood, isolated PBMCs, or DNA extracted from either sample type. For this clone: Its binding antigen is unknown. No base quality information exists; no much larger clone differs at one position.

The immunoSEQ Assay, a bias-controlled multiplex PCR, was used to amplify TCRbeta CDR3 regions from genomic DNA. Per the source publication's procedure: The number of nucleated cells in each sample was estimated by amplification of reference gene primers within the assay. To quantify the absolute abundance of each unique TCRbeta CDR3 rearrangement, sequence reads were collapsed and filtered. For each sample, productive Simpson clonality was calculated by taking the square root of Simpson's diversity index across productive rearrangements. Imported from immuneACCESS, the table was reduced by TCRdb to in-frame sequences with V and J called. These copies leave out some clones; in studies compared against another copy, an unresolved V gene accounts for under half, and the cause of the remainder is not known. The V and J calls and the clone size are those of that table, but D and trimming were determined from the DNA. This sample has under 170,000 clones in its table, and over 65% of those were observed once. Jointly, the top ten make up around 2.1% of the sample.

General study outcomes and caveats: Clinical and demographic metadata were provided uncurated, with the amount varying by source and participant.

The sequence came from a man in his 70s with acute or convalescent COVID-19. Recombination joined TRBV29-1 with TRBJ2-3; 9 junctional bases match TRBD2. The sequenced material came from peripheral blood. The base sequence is TGCAGCGTTGGGCCGAGCGGGGGGAGTGATACGCAGTATTTT. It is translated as CSVGPSGGSDTQYF.